This T cell receptor beta chain was retrieved from a study of OX40 agonist ivuxolimab in advanced cancers. Across the study: Patients received ivuxolimab, an agonistic anti-OX40 (CD134) antibody. Broader study findings: Low levels of normalized T-cell clonal expansion also appeared in some nonresponders.

The CDR3 runs to 17 residues. Germline loops: CDR1 SGDLS, CDR2 YYNGEE. V shed 0 bases and J 6 bases; nucleotides not matched to a gene: 11. As regards this clone: Its target is unknown.

The table came from immunoSEQ multiplex PCR; TCRdb's copy has only in-frame clones and leaves some out. The data hold 150,000 to 170,000 clones, with 90% to 95% observed a single time. This sample comprised CD4+ or CD8+ T cells sorted from blood, obtained in a trial of the OX40 agonist ivuxolimab. The TCR comes from an adult with an advanced solid tumor such as melanoma, head and neck, liver or kidney cancer. The J gene is TRBJ2-3, the V gene TRBV9, with 9 bases matching TRBD2. In DNA form, the CDR3 reads TGTGCCAGCAGCGTAGCGGCCCTGGCGGGGGGGCAGGATACGCAGTATTTT. The encoded protein is CASSVAALAGGQDTQYF.